Listed here are 3 T cell receptor beta chains from one sample, sequenced in a study of blood T cells in healthy people across ages. Sample-barcoded 5' priming and a J-beta primer mix drove a second PCR of about 6 to 12 cycles. Each CDR3 protein is one row after TCRdb ran MiXCR on the 5' RACE reads. The repertoire includes 1,300,000 or so distinct CDR3 sequences, around 59% of them detected once, and 5.5% to 8% sits in the top ten. Material: blood. These receptor sequences come from a man between 18 and 29 years old in good health.

The chain employs TRBV5-1 and TRBJ1-1; a weak D match, TRBD1 (5 bases). Per germline, CDR1 SGHRS and CDR2 YFSETQ. The length of the CDR3 is 14 residues. Deletions cut 3 bases from V and 0 bases from J, with 9 bases between. The CDR3: CASSSEQVNTEAFF. The CDR3 DNA sequence: TGCGCCAGCAGCTCCGAACAGGTGAACACTGAAGCTTTCTTT. The whole variable domain, remainder taken from reference TRBV5-1 and TRBJ1-1, is KAGVTQTPRYLIKTRGQQVTLSCSPISGHRSVSWYQQTPGQGLQFLFEYFSETQRNKGNFPGRFSGRQFSNSRSEMNVSTLELGDSALYLCASSSEQVNTEAFFGQGTRLTVV.

This clonotype was seen a handful of times. The rearrangement links TRBV20-1 to TRBJ2-7; 15 bases agree with TRBD2. Losses at the gene ends were 6 bases for V and 3 bases for J; bases not matched to a gene: 6. The CDR3 runs 15 residues. The germline V gene encodes CDR1 DFQATT and CDR2 SNEGSKA (reference sequence). DNA of the CDR3: TGCAGTGCCGATCTGGGACTAGCGGGAGGCTACGAGCAGTACTTC. Its translation: CSADLGLAGGYEQYF.

This chain joins TRBV4-1 and TRBJ2-5; the D call may be TRBD1 or TRBD2 (5 bases each). The germline V gene has CDR1 MGHRA and CDR2 YSYEKL. Trimming stripped 1 base from V and 11 bases from J, with 20 bases between. CDR3 length: 15 amino acids. CDR3 sequence reads: CASSQVQRGYGEQYF. CDR3 sequence (DNA): TGCGCCAGCAGCCAAGTTCAACGGGGCTATGGTGAGCAGTACTTC.